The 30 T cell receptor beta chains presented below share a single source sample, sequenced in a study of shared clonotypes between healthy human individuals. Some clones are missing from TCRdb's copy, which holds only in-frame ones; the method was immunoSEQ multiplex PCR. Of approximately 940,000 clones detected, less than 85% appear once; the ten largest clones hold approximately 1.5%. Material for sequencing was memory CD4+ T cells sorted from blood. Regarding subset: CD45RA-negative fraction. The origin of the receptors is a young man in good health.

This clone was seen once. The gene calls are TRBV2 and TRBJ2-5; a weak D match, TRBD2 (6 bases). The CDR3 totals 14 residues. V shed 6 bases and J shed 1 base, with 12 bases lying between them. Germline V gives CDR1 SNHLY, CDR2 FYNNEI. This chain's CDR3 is CASRFLAFQETQYF. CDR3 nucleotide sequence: TGTGCCAGCAGATTCCTAGCGTTCCAAGAGACCCAGTACTTC.

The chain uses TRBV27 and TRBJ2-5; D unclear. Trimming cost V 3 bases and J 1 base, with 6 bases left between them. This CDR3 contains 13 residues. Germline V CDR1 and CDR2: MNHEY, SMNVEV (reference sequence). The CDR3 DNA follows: TGTGCCAGCAGTTTGACGCCCCAAGAGACCCAGTACTTC. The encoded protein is CASSLTPQETQYF.

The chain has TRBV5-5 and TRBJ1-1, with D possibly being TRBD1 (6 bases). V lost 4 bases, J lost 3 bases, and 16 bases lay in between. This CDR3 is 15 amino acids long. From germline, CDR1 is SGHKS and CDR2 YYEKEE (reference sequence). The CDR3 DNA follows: TGTGCCAGCAGCGGGGGCCCAACTGGGGACACTGAAGCTTTCTTT. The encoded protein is CASSGGPTGDTEAFF. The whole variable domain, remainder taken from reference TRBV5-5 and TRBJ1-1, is DAGVTQSPTHLIKTRGQQVTLRCSPISGHKSVSWYQQVLGQGPQFIFQYYEKEERGRGNFPDRFSARQFPNYSSELNVNALLLGDSALYLCASSGGPTGDTEAFFGQGTRLTVV.

Here the CDR3 reads CASSQEDRGRQYF. CDR3 sequence (DNA): TGCGCCAGCAGCCAAGAGGATCGGGGGCGGCAGTACTTC. The rearrangement joins TRBV4-1 to TRBJ2-7; D possibly matches TRBD1 or TRBD2 (6 bases each). The CDR3 spans 13 residues. V lost 0 bases and J 9 bases, leaving 12 bases between the germline ends. Germline V lookup: CDR1 MGHRA, CDR2 YSYEKL.

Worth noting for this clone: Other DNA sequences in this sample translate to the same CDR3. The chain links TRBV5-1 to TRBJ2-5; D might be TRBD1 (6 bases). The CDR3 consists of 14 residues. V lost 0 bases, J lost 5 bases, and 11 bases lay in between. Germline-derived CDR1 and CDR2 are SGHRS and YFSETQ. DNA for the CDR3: TGCGCCAGCAGCTTGGCCACAGGGCGGGAGACCCAGTACTTC. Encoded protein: CASSLATGRETQYF. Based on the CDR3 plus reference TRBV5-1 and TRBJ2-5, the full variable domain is KAGVTQTPRYLIKTRGQQVTLSCSPISGHRSVSWYQQTPGQGLQFLFEYFSETQRNKGNFPGRFSGRQFSNSRSEMNVSTLELGDSALYLCASSLATGRETQYFGPGTRLLVL.

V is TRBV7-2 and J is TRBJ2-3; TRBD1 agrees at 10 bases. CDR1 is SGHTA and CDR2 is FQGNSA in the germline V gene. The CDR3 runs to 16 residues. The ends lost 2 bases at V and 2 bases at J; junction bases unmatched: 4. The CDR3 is CASSLWGQGYTDTQYF. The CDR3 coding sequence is TGTGCCAGCAGCTTATGGGGACAGGGGTACACAGATACGCAGTATTTT.

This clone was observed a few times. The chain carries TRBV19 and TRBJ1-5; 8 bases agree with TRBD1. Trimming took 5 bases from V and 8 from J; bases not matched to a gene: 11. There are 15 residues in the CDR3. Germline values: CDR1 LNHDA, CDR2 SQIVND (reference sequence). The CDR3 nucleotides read TGTGCCAGTAGTTACCCGACCAGGGGGCATGAGCCCCAGCATTTT. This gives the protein CASSYPTRGHEPQHF. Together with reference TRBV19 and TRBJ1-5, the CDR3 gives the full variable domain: DGGITQSPKYLFRKEGQNVTLSCEQNLNHDAMYWYRQDPGQGLRLIYYSQIVNDFQKGDIAEGYSVSREKKESFPLTVTSAQKNPTAFYLCASSYPTRGHEPQHFGDGTRLSIL.

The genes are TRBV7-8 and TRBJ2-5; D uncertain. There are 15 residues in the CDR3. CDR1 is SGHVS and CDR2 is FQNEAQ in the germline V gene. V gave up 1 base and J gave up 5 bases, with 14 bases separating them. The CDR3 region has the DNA TGTGCCAGCAGCTTAGGTGGTATCCTATTGGAGACCCAGTACTTC. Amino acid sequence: CASSLGGILLETQYF.

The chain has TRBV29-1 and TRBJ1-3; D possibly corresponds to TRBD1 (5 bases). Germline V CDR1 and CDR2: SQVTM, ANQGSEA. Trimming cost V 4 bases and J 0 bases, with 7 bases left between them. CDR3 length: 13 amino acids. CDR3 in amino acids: CSVVTGSGNTIYF. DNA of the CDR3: TGCAGCGTTGTAACAGGCTCTGGAAACACCATATATTTT. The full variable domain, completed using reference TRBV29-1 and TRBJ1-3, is SAVISQKPSRDICQRGTSLTIQCQVDSQVTMMFWYRQQPGQSLTLIATANQGSEATYESGFVIDKFPISRPNLTFSTLTVSNMSPEDSSIYLCSVVTGSGNTIYFGEGSWLTVV.

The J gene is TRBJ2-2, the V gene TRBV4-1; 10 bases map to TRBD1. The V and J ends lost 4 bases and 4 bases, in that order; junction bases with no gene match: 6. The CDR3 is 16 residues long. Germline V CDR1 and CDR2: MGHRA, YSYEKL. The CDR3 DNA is TGCGCCAGCAGCCCGTTTGGGACAGGGGTCACCGGGGAGCTGTTTTTT. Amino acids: CASSPFGTGVTGELFF.

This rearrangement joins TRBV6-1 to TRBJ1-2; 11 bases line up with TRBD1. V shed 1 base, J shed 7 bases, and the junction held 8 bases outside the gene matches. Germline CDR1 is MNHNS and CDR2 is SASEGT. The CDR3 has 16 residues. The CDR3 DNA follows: TGTGCCAGCAGTGAAGGGGGGGACAGGGGGAATCCTGGCTACACCTTC. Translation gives CASSEGGDRGNPGYTF.

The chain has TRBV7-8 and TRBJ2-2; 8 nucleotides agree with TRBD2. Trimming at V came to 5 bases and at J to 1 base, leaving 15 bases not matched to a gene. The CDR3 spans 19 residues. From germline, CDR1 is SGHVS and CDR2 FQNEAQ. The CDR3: CASSPLGLAGSRNTGELFF. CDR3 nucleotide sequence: TGTGCCAGCAGCCCCTTGGGGCTAGCGGGTTCTCGGAACACCGGGGAGCTGTTTTTT.

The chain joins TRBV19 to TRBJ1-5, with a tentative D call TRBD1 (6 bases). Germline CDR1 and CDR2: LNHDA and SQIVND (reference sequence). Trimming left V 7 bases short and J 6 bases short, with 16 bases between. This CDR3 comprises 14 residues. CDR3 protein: CASNGGASFQPQHF. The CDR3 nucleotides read TGTGCCAGTAACGGGGGCGCATCCTTTCAGCCCCAGCATTTT. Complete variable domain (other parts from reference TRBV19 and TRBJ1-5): DGGITQSPKYLFRKEGQNVTLSCEQNLNHDAMYWYRQDPGQGLRLIYYSQIVNDFQKGDIAEGYSVSREKKESFPLTVTSAQKNPTAFYLCASNGGASFQPQHFGDGTRLSIL.

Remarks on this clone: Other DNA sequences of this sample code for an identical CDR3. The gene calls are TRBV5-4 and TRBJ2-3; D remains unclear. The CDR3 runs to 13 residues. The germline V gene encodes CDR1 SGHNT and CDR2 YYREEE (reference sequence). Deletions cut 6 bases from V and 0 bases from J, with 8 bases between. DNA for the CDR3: TGTGCCAGCACAAGAGGAAGCACAGATACGCAGTATTTT. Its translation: CASTRGSTDTQYF.

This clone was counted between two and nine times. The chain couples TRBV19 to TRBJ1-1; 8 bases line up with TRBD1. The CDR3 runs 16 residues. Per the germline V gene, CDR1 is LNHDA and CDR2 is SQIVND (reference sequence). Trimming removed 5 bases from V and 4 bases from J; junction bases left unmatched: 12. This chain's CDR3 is CASSGVPGGAFTEAFF. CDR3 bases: TGTGCCAGTAGTGGGGTCCCAGGGGGCGCGTTCACTGAAGCTTTCTTT.

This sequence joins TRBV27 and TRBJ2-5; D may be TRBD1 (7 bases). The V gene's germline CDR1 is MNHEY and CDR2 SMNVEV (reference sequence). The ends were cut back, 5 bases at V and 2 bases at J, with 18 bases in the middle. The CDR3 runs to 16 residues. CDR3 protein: CASSLGGDRPQETQYF. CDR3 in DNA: TGTGCCAGCAGTCTGGGCGGGGACAGACCTCAAGAGACCCAGTACTTC.

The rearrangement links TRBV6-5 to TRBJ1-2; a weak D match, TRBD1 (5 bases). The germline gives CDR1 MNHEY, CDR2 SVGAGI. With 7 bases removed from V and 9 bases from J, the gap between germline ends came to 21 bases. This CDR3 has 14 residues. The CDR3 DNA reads TGTGCCAGCACCACCCCGGGAGGGGAGAAGAGCTACACCTTC. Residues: CASTTPGGEKSYTF.

The CDR3 spells CASSLDANWGYEKLFF. DNA for the CDR3: TGTGCCAGCAGCTTAGACGCTAACTGGGGATATGAAAAACTGTTTTTT. The chain has TRBV7-2 and TRBJ1-4; D is undetermined. V lost 1 base, J lost 6 bases, and 15 bases lay in between. Per the germline V gene, CDR1 is SGHTA and CDR2 is FQGNSA. The CDR3 sequence is 16 residues long.

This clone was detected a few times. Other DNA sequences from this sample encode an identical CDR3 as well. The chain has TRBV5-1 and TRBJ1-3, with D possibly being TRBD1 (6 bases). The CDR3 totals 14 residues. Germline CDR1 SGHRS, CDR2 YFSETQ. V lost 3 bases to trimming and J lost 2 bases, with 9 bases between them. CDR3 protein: CASSSQGAGNTIYF. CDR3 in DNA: TGCGCCAGCAGCTCACAGGGAGCTGGAAACACCATATATTTT. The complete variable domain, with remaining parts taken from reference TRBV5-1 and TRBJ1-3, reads KAGVTQTPRYLIKTRGQQVTLSCSPISGHRSVSWYQQTPGQGLQFLFEYFSETQRNKGNFPGRFSGRQFSNSRSEMNVSTLELGDSALYLCASSSQGAGNTIYFGEGSWLTVV.

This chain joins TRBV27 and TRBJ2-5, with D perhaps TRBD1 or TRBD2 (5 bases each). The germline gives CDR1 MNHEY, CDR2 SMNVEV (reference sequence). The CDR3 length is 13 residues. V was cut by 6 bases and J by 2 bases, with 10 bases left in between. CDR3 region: CASSQGRQETQYF. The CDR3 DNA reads TGTGCCAGCAGCCAGGGACGGCAAGAGACCCAGTACTTC.

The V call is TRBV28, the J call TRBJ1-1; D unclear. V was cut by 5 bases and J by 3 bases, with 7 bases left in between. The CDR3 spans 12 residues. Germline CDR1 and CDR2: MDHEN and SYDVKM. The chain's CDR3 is CASSPIYTEAFF. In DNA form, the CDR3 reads TGTGCCAGCAGTCCTATTTACACTGAAGCTTTCTTT.

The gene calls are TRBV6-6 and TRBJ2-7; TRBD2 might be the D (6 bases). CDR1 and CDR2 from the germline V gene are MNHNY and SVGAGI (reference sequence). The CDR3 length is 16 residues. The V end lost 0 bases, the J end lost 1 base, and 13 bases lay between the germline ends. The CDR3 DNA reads TGTGCCAGCAGTTACTCGCAGGGAGGCGCGTCCTACGAGCAGTACTTC. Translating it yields CASSYSQGGASYEQYF.

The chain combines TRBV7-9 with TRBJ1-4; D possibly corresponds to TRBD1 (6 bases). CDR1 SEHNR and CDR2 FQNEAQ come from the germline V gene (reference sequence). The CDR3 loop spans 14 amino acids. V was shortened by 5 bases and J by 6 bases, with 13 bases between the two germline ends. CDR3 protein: CASSLQGGYEKLFF. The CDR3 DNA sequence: TGTGCCAGCAGCCTACAGGGCGGATATGAAAAACTGTTTTTT.

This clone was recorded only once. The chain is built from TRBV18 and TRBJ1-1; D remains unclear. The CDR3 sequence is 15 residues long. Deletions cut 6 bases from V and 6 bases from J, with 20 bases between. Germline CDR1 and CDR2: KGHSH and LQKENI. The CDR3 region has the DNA TGTGCCAGCTCGGGAGGAGTCGGAGCAGAGGCTGAAGCTTTCTTT. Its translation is CASSGGVGAEAEAFF.

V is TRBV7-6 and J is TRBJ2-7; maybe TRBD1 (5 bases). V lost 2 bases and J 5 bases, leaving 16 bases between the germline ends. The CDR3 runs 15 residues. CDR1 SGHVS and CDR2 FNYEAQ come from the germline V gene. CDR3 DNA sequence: TGTGCCAGCAGCTTATTCCAGGGTACGTCCGACGAGCAGTACTTC. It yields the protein CASSLFQGTSDEQYF. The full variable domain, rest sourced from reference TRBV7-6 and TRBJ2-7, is GAGVSQSPRYKVTKRGQDVALRCDPISGHVSLYWYRQALGQGPEFLTYFNYEAQQDKSGLPNDRFSAERPEGSISTLTIQRTEQRDSAMYRCASSLFQGTSDEQYFGPGTRLTVT.

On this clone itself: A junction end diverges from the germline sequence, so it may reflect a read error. In nucleotides, the CDR3 is TGTGCCAGCAGCTTAGCCGGATTCGCAGGGGGCGCAGAAAAGCTGTTTTTT. As protein: CASSLAGFAGGAEKLFF. V gene TRBV7-2 combines with J gene TRBJ1-4; TRBD1 agrees at 8 bases. CDR1 and CDR2 (germline): SGHTA, FQGNSA. The CDR3 consists of 17 residues.

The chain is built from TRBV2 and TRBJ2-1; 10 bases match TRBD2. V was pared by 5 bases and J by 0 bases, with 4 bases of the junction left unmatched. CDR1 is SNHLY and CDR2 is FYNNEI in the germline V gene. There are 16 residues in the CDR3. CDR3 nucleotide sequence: TGTGCCAGCAGTAGAGCGGGAGGGAGCTCCTACAATGAGCAGTTCTTC. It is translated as CASSRAGGSSYNEQFF.

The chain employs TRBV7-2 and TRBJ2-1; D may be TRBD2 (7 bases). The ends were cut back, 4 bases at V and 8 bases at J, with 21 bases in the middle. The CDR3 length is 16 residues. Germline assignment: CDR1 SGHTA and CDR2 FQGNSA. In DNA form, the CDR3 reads TGTGCCAGCAGCTCCACCGTGGGGGGGGGCCGAGATGAGCAGTTCTTC. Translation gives CASSSTVGGGRDEQFF.

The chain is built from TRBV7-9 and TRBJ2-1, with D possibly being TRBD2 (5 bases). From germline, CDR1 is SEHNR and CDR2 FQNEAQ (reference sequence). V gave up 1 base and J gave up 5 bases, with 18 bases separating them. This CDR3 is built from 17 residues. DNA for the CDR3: TGTGCCAGCAGCTTAGAGCGGCTAGCCCACGCGGACAATGAGCAGTTCTTC. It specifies CASSLERLAHADNEQFF.

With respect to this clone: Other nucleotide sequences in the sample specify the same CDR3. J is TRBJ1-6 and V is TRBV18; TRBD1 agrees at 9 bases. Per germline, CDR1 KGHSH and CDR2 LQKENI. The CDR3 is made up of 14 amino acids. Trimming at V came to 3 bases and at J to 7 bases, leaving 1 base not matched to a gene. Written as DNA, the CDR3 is TGTGCCAGCTCACCGGACAGGGGAAATTCACCCCTCCACTTT. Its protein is CASSPDRGNSPLHF.